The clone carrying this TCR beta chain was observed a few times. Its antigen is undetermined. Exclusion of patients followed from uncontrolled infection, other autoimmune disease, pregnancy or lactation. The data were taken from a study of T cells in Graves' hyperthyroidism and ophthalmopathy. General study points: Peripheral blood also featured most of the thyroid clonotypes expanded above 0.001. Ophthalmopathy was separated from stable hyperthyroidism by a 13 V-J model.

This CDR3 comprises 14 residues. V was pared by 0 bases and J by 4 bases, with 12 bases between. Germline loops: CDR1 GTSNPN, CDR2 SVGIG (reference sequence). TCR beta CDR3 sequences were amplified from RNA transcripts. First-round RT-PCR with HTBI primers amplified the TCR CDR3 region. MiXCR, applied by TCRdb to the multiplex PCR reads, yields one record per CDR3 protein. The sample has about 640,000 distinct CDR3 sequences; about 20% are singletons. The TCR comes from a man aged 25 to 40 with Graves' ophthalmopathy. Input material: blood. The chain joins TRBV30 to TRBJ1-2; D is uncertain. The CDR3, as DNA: TGTGCCTGGAGTGTAGTATGGGATCCCTATGGCTACACCTTC. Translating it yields CAWSVVWDPYGYTF.